This record looks at one TCR beta chain sequence and its context. Sequencing used immunoSEQ multiplex PCR; TCRdb keeps in-frame clones, though not all of them. The sample lists roughly 30,000 clones, around 76% occurring once. This CDR3 is 13 amino acids long. Germline V lookup: CDR1 SGHTA, CDR2 FQGNSA. The V and J ends lost 3 bases and 1 base respectively, with 6 bases between them. The data originate from a study of STAT5B mutations in CD4+ large granular lymphocyte leukemia. About the study: Among healthy controls, a particular HLA allele went with more CDR3 'QG' motifs.

The chain has TRBV7-2 and TRBJ1-1; D uncertain. What was sequenced was CD4+ T cells from blood buffy coats. This clonotype originated in a human donor in good health. CDR3 coding DNA: TGTGCCAGCAGCTTTCGGGGGAACACTGAAGCTTTCTTT. Translating gives CASSFRGNTEAFF.